This T cell receptor beta chain was sequenced for a study of blood T cell repertoires in COVID-19. Across the study: Donors in the United States, Italy and Spain gave samples during acute or convalescent COVID-19. The cDNA or gDNA used as material had been derived from T cells, B-cell-depleted T cells, or PBMCs.

Authors' methods: Amplification of reference gene primers provided the estimated nucleated cell counts. Only in-frame clones appear in the TCRdb table, and some are missing; sequencing was by immunoSEQ multiplex PCR. The V and J calls and clone size come from that table; D and trimming were worked out from the DNA. The sample includes 150,000 to 200,000 clones, about 84% seen only once; the top ten take 4.5% to 5.5%. This clone was recorded a few times. Trimming removed 0 bases at V and 4 bases at J, with 7 bases between. CDR1 and CDR2 from the germline V gene are SGHNT and YYREEE (reference sequence). The length of the CDR3 is 13 residues.

Sequencing input: peripheral blood. The receptor was derived from a woman aged 25-40 years with acute or convalescent COVID-19. This chain connects TRBV5-4 to TRBJ1-1; D ambiguous. The CDR3 reads CASSLDLFTEAFF. As DNA, the CDR3 is TGTGCCAGCAGCTTGGATCTGTTCACTGAAGCTTTCTTT.